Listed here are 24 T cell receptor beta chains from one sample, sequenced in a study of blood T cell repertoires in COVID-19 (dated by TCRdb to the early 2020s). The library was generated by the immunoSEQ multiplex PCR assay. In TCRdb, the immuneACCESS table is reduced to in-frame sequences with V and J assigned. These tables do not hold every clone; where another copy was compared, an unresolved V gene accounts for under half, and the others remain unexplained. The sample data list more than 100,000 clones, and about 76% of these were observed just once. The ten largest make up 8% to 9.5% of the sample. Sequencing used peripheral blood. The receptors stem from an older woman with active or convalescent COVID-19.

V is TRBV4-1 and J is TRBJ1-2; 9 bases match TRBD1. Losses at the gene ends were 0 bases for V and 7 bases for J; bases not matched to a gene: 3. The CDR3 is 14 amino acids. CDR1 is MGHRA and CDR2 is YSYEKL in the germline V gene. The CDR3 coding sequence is TGCGCCAGCAGCCAAGAGAGGACAGGGGTTGGCTACACCTTC. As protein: CASSQERTGVGYTF.

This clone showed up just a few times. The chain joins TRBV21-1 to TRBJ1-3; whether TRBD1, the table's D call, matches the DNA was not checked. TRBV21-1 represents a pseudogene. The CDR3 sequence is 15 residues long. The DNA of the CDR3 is TGTGCCAGCAGCAGGACAGGGGAAACTGGAAACACCATATATTTT. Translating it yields CASSRTGETGNTIYF.

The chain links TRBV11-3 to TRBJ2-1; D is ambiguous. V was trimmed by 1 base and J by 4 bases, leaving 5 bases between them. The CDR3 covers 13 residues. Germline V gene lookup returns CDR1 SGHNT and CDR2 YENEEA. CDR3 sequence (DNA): TGTGCCAGCAGCTTAGCAGGTTACAATGAGCAGTTCTTC. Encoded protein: CASSLAGYNEQFF.

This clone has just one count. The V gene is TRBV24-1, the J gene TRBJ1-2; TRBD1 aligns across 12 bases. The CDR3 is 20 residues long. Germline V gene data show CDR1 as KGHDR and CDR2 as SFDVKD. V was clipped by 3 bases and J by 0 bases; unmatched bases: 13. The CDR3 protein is CATSDATGTGGAWSNYGYTF. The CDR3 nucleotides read TGTGCCACCAGTGATGCAACCGGGACAGGGGGCGCGTGGTCTAACTATGGCTACACCTTC.

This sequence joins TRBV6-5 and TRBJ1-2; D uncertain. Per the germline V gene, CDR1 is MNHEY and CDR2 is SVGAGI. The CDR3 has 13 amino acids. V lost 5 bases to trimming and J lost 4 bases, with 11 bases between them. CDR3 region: CASSPRVLYGYTF. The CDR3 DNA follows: TGTGCCAGCAGTCCCCGCGTTCTCTATGGCTACACCTTC.

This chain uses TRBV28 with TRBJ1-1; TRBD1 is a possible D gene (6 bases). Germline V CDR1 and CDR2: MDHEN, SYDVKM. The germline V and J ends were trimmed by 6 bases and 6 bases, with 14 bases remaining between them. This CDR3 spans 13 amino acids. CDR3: CASRRTQGSEAFF. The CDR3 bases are TGTGCCAGCAGACGAACCCAGGGGTCTGAAGCTTTCTTT.

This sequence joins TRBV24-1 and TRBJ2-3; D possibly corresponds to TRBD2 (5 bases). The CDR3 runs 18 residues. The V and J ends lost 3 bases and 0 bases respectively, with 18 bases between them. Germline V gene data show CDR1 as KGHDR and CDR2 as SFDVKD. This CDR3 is CATSDIGRNAGSTDTQYF. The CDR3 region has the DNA TGTGCCACCAGTGATATCGGACGAAATGCGGGCAGCACAGATACGCAGTATTTT.

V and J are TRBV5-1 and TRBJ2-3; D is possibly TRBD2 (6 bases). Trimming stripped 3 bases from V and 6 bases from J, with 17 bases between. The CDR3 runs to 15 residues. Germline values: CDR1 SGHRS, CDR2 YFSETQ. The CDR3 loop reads CASSSQGLETDTQYF. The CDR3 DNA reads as TGCGCCAGCAGCTCCCAGGGACTCGAAACGGATACGCAGTATTTT.

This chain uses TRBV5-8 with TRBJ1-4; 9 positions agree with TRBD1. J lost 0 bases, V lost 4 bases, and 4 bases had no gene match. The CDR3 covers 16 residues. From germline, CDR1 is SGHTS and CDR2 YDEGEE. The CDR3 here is CASSDRTGATNEKLFF. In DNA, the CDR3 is TGTGCCAGCAGCGACCGGACAGGGGCAACTAATGAAAAACTGTTTTTT.

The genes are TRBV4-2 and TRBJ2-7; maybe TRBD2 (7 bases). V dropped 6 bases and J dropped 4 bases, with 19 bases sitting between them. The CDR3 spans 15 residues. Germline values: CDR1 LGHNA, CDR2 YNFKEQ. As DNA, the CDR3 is TGTGCCAGCAGTAGGGAGGGGGGAACGGTTTACGAGCAGTACTTC. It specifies CASSREGGTVYEQYF.

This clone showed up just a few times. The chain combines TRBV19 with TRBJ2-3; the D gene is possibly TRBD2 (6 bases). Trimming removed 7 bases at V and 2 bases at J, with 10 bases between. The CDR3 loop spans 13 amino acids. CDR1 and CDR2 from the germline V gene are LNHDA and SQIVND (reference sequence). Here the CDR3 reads CASTGLATDTQYF. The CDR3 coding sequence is TGTGCCAGTACGGGACTCGCCACAGATACGCAGTATTTT. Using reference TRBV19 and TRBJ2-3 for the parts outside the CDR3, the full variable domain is DGGITQSPKYLFRKEGQNVTLSCEQNLNHDAMYWYRQDPGQGLRLIYYSQIVNDFQKGDIAEGYSVSREKKESFPLTVTSAQKNPTAFYLCASTGLATDTQYFGPGTRLTVL.

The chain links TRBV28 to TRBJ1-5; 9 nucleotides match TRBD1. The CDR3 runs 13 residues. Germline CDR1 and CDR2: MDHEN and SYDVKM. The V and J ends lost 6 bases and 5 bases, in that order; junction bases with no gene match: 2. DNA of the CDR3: TGTGCCAGCAGGGGACAGGGCCATCAGCCCCAGCATTTT. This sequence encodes CASRGQGHQPQHF. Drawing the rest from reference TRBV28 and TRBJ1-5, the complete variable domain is DVKVTQSSRYLVKRTGEKVFLECVQDMDHENMFWYRQDPGLGLRLIYFSYDVKMKEKGDIPEGYSVSREKKERFSLILESASTNQTSMYLCASRGQGHQPQHFGDGTRLSIL.

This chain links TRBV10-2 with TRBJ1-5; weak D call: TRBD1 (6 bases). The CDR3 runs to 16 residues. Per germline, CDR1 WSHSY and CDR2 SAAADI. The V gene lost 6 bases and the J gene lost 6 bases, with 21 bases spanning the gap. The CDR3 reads CASSPGGLQGLQPQHF. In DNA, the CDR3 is TGCGCCAGCAGCCCCGGGGGGCTCCAGGGACTTCAGCCCCAGCATTTT.

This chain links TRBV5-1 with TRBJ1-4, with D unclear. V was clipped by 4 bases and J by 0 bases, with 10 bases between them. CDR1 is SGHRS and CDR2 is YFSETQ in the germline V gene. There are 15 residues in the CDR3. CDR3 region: CASSANTATNEKLFF. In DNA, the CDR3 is TGCGCCAGCAGCGCCAACACAGCAACTAATGAAAAACTGTTTTTT.

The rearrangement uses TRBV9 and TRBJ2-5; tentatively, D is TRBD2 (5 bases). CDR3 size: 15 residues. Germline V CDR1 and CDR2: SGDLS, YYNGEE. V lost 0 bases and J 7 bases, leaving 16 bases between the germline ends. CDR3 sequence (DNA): TGTGCCAGCAGCGTAGAGGCCTCGGAGGTCTCGACCCAGTACTTC. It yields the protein CASSVEASEVSTQYF.

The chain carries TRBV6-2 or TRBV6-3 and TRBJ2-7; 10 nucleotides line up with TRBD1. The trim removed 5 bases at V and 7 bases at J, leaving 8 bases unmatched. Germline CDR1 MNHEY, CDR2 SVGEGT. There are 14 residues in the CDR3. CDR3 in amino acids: CASSPTGGVPEQYV. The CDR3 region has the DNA TGTGCCAGCAGTCCGACAGGGGGCGTGCCGGAGCAGTACGTC.

This CDR3 is CASSLRQGYLQETQYF. The CDR3 nucleotides read TGTGCCAGCAGCCTCAGACAGGGCTATTTACAAGAGACCCAGTACTTC. The J gene is TRBJ2-5, the V gene TRBV27, with 7 bases fitting TRBD1. The germline gives CDR1 MNHEY, CDR2 SMNVEV (reference sequence). With 6 bases clipped from V and 2 bases from J, the junction kept 12 bases outside the gene matches. The CDR3 covers 16 residues.

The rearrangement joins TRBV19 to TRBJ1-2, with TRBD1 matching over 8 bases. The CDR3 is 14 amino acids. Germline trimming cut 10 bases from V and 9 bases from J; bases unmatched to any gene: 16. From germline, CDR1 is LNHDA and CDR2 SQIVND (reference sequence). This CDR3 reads CATQPGQGRSSYTF. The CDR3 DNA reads TGTGCCACCCAACCCGGACAGGGAAGGAGCAGCTACACCTTC. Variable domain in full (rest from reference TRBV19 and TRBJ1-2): DGGITQSPKYLFRKEGQNVTLSCEQNLNHDAMYWYRQDPGQGLRLIYYSQIVNDFQKGDIAEGYSVSREKKESFPLTVTSAQKNPTAFYLCATQPGQGRSSYTFGSGTRLTVV.

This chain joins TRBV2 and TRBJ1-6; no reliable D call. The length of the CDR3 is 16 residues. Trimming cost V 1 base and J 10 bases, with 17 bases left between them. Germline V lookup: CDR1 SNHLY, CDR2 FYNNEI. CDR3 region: CASSEGAFGPYSPLHF. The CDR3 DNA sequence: TGTGCCAGCAGTGAAGGGGCTTTTGGCCCCTACTCACCCCTCCACTTT.

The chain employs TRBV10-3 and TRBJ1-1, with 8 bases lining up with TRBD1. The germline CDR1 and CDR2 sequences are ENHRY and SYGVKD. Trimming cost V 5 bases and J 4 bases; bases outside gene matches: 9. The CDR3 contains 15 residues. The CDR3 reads CAISTVGQGGTEAFF. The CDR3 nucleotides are TGTGCCATCAGTACTGTAGGACAGGGAGGCACTGAAGCTTTCTTT.

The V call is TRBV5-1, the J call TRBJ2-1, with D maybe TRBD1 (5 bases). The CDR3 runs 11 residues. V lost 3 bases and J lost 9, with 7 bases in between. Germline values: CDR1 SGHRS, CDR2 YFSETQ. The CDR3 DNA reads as TGCGCCAGCAGCTCAGGGCTTGAGCAGTTCTTC. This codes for CASSSGLEQFF. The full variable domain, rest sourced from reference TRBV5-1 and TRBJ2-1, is KAGVTQTPRYLIKTRGQQVTLSCSPISGHRSVSWYQQTPGQGLQFLFEYFSETQRNKGNFPGRFSGRQFSNSRSEMNVSTLELGDSALYLCASSSGLEQFFGPGTRLTVL.

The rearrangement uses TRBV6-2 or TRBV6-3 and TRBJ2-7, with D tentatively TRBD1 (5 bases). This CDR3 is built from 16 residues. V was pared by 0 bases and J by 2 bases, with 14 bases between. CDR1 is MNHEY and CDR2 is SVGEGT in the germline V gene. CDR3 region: CASSYSPVSGTYEQYV. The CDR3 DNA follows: TGTGCCAGCAGTTACTCGCCGGTTTCAGGGACCTACGAGCAGTACGTC.

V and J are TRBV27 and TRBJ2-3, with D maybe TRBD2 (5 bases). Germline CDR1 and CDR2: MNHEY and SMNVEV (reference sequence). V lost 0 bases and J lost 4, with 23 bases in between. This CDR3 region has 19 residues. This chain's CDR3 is CASSLSRFSRQDGADTQYF. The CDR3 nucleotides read TGTGCCAGCAGTTTATCAAGGTTTTCAAGGCAGGACGGGGCAGATACGCAGTATTTT.

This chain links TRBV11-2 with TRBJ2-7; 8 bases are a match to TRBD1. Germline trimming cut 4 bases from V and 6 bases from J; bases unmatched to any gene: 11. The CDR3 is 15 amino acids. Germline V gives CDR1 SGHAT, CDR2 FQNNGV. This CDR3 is CASSSRTGSGSEQYF. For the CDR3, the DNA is TGTGCCAGCAGCTCCCGGACAGGGTCCGGGAGCGAGCAGTACTTC.